The clone carrying this TCR beta chain was counted between two and nine times. What it binds is not known. The study ran its PCR with 60 Vbeta and 13 Jbeta primers. Original data processing: In a later analysis, approximately 73 million unique TCR beta chains included roughly 11 million shared by two or more donors. The table came from immunoSEQ multiplex PCR; TCRdb's copy has only in-frame clones and leaves some out. D and trimming come from the DNA, and the V and J calls and clone size come from that table. In the table there are 130,000 to 150,000 clones, approximately 80% of which are singletons. The CDR3 consists of 14 residues. J gave up 3 bases and V 0 bases, and 2 bases lay outside the gene matches. The germline V gene has CDR1 MGHRA and CDR2 YSYEKL. The sample comes from a study of cytomegalovirus exposure and HLA in healthy donors. Whole-study results and caveats: Specific recognition of CMV antigens was confirmed in vitro for a few chains (all CMV-associated). TCR beta chain V- and J-gene trimming was linked, in a later analysis, to a missense variant in DCLRE1C.

This chain joins TRBV4-1 and TRBJ2-7; 7 bases are shared with TRBD1. The receptor was derived from a woman aged 50 to 60 in good health and CMV-seronegative. The sequencing sample was made of PBMCs. The CDR3 region is CASSQERQGYEQYF. CDR3 sequence (DNA): TGCGCCAGCAGCCAAGAAAGACAGGGCTACGAGCAGTACTTC.